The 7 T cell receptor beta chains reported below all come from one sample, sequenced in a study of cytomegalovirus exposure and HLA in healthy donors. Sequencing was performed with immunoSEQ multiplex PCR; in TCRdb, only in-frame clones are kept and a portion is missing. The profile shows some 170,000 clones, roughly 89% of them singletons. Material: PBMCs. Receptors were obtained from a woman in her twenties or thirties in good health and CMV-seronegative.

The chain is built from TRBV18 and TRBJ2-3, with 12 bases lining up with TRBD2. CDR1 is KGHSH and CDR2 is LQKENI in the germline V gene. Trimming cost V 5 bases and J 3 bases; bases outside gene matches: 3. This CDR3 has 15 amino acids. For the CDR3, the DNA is TGTGCCAGCTCAGCGACTAGCGGGGGAACAGATACGCAGTATTTT. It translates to CASSATSGGTDTQYF.

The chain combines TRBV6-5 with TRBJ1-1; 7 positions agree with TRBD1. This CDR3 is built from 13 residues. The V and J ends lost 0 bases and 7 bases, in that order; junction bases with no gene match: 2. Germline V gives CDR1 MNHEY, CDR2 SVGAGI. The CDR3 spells CASSYSTGVEAFF. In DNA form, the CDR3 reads TGTGCCAGCAGTTACTCAACAGGGGTTGAAGCTTTCTTT.

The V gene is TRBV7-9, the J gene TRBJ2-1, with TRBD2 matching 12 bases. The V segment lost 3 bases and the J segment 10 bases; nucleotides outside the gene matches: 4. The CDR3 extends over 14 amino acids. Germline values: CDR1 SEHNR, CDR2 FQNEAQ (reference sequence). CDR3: CASSFGLAGQEQFF. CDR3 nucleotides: TGTGCCAGCAGCTTTGGACTAGCGGGGCAAGAGCAGTTCTTC.

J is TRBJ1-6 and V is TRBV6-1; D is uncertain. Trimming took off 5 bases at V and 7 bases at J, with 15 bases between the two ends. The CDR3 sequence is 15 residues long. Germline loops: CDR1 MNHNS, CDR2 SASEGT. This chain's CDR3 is CASSFTLGDNSPLHF. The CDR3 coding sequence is TGTGCCAGCAGTTTCACATTGGGCGACAATTCACCCCTCCACTTT.

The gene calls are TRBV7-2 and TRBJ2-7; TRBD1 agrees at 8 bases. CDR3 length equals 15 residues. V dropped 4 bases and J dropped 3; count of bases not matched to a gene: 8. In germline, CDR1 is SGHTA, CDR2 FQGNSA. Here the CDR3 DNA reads TGTGCCAGCAGCTCCAGACAGGGGAGTTTCTACGAGCAGTACTTC. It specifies CASSSRQGSFYEQYF.

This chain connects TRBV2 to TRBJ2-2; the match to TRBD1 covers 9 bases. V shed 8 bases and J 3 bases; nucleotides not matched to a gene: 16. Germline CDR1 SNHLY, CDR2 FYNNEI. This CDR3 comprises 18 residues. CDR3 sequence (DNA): TGTGCCAGCGTCTTGTCCCGGGACAGGGTTCGGTACACCGGGGAGCTGTTTTTT. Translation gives CASVLSRDRVRYTGELFF.

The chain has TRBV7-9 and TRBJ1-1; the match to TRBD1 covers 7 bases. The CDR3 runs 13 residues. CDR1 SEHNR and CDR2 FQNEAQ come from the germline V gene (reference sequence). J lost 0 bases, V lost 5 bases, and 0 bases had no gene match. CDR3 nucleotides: TGTGCCAGCAGCGGGACAGTGAACACTGAAGCTTTCTTT. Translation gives CASSGTVNTEAFF.